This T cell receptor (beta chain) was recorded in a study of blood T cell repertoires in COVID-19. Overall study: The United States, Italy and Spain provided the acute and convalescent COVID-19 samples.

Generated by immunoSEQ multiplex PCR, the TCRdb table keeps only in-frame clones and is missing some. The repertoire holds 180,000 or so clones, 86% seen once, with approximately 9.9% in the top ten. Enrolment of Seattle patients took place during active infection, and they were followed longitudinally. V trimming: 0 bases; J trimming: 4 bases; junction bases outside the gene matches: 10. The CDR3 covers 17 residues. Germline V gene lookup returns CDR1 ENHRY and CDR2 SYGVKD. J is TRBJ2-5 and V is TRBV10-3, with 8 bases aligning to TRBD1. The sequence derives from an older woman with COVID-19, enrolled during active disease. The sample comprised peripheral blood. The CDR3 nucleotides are TGTGCCATCAGTGAGTCCCGCCTCGGACAGGGTAGAGAGACCCAGTACTTC. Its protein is CAISESRLGQGRETQYF.